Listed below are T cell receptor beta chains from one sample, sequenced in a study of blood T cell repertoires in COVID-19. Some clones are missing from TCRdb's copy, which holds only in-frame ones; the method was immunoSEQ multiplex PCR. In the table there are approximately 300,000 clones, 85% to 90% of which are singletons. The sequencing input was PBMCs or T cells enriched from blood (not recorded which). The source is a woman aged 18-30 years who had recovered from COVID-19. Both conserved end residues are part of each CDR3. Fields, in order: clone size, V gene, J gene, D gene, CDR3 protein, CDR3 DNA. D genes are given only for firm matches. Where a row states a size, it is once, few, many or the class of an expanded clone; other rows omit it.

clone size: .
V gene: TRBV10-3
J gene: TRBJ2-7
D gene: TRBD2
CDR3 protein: CAISESGGFGEQYF
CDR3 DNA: TGTGCCATCAGCGAATCGGGGGGTTTTGGCGAGCAGTACTTC

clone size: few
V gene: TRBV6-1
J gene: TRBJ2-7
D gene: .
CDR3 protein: CASSEAGGLYEQYF
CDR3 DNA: TGTGCCAGCAGTGAAGCGGGGGGGCTCTACGAGCAGTACTTC

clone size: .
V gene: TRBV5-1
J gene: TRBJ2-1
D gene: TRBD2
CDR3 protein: CASSLARGGGLTYNEQFF
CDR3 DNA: TGCGCCAGCAGCTTGGCCCGCGGCGGGGGGCTCACCTACAATGAGCAGTTCTTC

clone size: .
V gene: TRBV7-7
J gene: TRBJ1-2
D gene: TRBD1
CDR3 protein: CASTQRRTGSYGYTF
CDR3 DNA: TGTGCTAGCACCCAAAGAAGGACAGGCTCCTATGGCTACACCTTC

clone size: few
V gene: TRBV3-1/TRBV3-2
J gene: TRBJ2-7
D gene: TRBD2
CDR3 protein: CASSLAGLVINEQYF
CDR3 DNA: TGTGCCAGCAGCCTGGCGGGACTAGTAATTAACGAGCAGTACTTC

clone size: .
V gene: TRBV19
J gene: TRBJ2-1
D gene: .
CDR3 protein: CASSYDWSNEQFF
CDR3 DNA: TGTGCCTCTTCGTACGACTGGAGCAATGAGCAGTTCTTC

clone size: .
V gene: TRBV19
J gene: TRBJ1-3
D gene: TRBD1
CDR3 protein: CASSIDRGSGNTIYF
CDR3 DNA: TGTGCCAGTAGTATCGACAGGGGTTCTGGAAACACCATATATTTT

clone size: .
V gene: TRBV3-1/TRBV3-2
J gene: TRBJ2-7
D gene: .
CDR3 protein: CASSQSSEQYF
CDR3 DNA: TGTGCCAGCAGCCAATCATCCGAGCAGTACTTC

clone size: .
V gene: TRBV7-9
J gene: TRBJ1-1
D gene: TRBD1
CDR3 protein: CASSSSTGENTEAFF
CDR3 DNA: TGTGCCAGCAGCTCCTCGACAGGGGAGAACACTGAAGCTTTCTTT

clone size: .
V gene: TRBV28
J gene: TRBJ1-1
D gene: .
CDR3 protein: CASSSPPGVNTEAFF
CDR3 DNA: TGTGCCAGCAGTTCCCCTCCGGGAGTGAACACTGAAGCTTTCTTT

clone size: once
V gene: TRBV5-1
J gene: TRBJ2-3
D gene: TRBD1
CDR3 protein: CASSFQGQGVDTQYF
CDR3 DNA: TGCGCCAGCAGCTTCCAGGGACAGGGGGTTGATACGCAGTATTTT

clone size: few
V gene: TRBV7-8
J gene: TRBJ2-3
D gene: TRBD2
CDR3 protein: CASSLRLAGGLDTQYF
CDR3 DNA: TGTGCCAGCAGCTTAAGGCTAGCGGGGGGGCTAGATACGCAGTATTTT

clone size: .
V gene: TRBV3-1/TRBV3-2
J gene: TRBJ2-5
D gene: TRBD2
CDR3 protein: CASSQEEAGRQETQYF
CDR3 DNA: TGTGCCAGCAGCCAAGAAGAAGCGGGGCGGCAAGAGACCCAGTACTTC

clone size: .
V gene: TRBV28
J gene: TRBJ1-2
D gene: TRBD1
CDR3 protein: CASRGQGHGYTF
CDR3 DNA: TGTGCCAGCAGAGGACAGGGCCATGGCTACACCTTC

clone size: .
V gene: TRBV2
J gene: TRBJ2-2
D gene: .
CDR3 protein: CASSLRGVAVANTGELFF
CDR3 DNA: TGTGCCAGCAGCCTTCGTGGGGTAGCGGTTGCGAACACCGGGGAGCTGTTTTTT

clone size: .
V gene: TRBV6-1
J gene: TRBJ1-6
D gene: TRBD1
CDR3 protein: CASSEDRFPLHF
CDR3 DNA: TGTGCCAGCAGTGAGGACAGGTTCCCCCTCCACTTT

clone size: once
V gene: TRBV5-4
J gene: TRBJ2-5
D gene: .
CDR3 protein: CASSTGGQIHLKETQYF
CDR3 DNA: TGTGCCAGCAGCACCGGTGGACAGATCCACTTAAAAGAGACCCAGTACTTC

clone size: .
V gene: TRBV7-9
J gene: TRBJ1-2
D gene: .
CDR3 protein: CASSLEALHYGYTF
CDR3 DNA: TGTGCCAGCAGCTTAGAAGCCCTGCACTATGGCTACACCTTC

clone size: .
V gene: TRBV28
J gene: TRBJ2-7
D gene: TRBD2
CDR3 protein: CASSFPRTSGNYEQYF
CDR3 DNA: TGTGCCAGCAGTTTCCCTCGGACTAGCGGAAACTACGAGCAGTACTTC

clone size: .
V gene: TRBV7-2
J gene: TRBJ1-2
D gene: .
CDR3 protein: CASSPGRAYGYTF
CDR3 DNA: TGTGCCAGCAGCCCCGGGAGGGCCTATGGCTACACCTTC

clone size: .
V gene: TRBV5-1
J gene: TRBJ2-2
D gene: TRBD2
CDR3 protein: CASSGGGNTGELFF
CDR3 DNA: TGCGCCAGCAGCGGCGGGGGAAACACCGGGGAGCTGTTTTTT

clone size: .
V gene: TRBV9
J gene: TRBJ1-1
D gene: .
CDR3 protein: CASSPEGGVGEAFF
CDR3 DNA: TGTGCCAGCAGCCCAGAGGGTGGGGTAGGGGAAGCTTTCTTT

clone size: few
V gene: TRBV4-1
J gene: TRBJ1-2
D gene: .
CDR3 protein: CASSQDLASPNYGYTF
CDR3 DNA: TGCGCCAGCAGCCAAGATCTAGCGTCTCCTAACTATGGCTACACCTTC

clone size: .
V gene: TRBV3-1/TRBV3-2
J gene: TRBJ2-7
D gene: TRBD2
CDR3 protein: CASAPSGAVPYEQYF
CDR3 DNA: TGTGCCAGCGCCCCGAGCGGGGCGGTCCCCTACGAGCAGTACTTC

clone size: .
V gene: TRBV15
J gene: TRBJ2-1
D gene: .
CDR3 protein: CATSTSVQGSSYNEQFF
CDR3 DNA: TGTGCCACCAGCACGTCGGTACAGGGATCTTCCTACAATGAGCAGTTCTTC

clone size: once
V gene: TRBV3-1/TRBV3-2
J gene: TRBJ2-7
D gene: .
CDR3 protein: CASSPDSYEQYF
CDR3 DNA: TGTGCCAGCAGCCCGGACAGCTACGAGCAGTACTTC

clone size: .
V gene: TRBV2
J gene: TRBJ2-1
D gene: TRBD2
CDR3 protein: CASIPGGRNEQFF
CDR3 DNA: TGTGCCAGCATCCCGGGAGGGCGGAATGAGCAGTTCTTC

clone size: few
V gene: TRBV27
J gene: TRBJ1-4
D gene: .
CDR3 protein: CASSSSGGTYEKLFF
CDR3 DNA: TGTGCCAGCAGCTCATCTGGGGGGACTTATGAAAAACTGTTTTTT

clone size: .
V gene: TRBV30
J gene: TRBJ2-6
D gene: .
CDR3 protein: CAWRSGQSIASGANVLTF
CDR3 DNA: TGTGCCTGGAGATCAGGGCAGAGTATCGCCTCTGGGGCCAACGTCCTGACTTTC

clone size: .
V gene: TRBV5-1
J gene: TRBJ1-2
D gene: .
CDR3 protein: CASSTRSGYTF
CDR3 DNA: TGCGCCAGCAGCACCCGGTCCGGCTACACCTTC

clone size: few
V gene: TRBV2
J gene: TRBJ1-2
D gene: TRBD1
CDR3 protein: CASKGRGVDYGYTF
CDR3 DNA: TGTGCCAGCAAGGGCAGGGGGGTTGACTATGGCTACACCTTC

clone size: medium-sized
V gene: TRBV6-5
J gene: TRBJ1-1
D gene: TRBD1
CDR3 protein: CASRSTGGTEAFF
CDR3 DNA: TGTGCCAGCAGAAGTACAGGGGGCACTGAAGCTTTCTTT

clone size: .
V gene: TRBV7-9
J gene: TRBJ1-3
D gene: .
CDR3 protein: CASSLPAGSGNTIYF
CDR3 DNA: TGTGCCAGCAGCTTACCCGCAGGGTCTGGAAACACCATATATTTT

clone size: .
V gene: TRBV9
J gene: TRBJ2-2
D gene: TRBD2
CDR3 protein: CASSVAISGGTGELFF
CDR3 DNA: TGTGCCAGCAGCGTAGCTATCAGCGGGGGAACCGGGGAGCTGTTTTTT

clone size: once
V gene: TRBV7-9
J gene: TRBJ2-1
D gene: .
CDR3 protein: CASSFPSGGSNNEQFF
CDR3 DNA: TGTGCCAGCAGCTTTCCCTCCGGGGGATCCAACAATGAGCAGTTCTTC

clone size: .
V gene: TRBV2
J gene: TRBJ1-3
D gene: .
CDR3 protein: CASSEGVGAGGNTIYF
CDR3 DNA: TGTGCCAGCAGTGAAGGGGTGGGAGCAGGTGGAAACACCATATATTTT

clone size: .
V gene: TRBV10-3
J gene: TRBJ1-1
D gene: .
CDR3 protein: CAISELGNTEAFF
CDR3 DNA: TGTGCCATCAGTGAACTTGGGAACACTGAAGCTTTCTTT

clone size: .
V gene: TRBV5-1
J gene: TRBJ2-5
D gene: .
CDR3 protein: CASSPSAVAGETQYF
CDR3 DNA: TGCGCCAGCAGCCCTTCCGCGGTTGCGGGAGAGACCCAGTACTTC

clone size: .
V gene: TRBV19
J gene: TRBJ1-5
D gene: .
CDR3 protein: CASSIAGNQPQHF
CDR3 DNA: TGTGCCAGTAGTATAGCCGGGAATCAGCCCCAGCATTTT

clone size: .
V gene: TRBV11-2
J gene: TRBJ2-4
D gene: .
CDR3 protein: CASSFYRGENIQYF
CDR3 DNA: TGTGCCAGCAGCTTCTACCGGGGAGAAAACATTCAGTACTTC

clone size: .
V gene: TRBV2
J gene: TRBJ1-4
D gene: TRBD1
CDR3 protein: CAGKRQGGSHEKLFF
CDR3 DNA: TGTGCCGGCAAGAGACAGGGTGGTTCGCATGAAAAACTGTTTTTT

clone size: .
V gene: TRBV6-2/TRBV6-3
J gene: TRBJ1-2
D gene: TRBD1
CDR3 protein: CASSDPLRDRVSGYTF
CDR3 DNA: TGTGCCAGCAGTGACCCCCTCCGGGACAGGGTTTCGGGCTACACCTTC

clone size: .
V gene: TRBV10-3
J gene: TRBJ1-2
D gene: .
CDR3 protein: CAISELLWEDYGYTF
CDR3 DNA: TGTGCCATCAGTGAGCTCCTCTGGGAGGACTATGGCTACACCTTC

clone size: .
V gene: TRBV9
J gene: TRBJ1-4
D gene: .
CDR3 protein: CASSVEEGTGEKLFF
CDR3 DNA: TGTGCCAGCAGCGTAGAAGAGGGTACCGGTGAAAAACTGTTTTTT